This entry is about one TCR beta chain. Its antigen is undetermined. The data were taken from a study of response to subunit inactivated influenza vaccine. Overall study findings and caveats: That few new T cells are recruited by each seasonal influenza vaccination was the authors' suggestion.

TCRdb re-called the RT-PCR reads through MiXCR, storing one row per CDR3 protein. This sample has some 600,000 distinct CDR3 sequences, with about 15% found just once. Between the trimmed V and J ends, which lost 6 bases and 3 bases, there was a span of 24 bases. The CDR3 is 18 amino acids. Germline-derived CDR1 and CDR2 are SGDLS and YYNGEE. The clonotype comes from a man over 45 who received an inactivated influenza vaccine. V and J are TRBV9 and TRBJ2-2; maybe TRBD2 (6 bases). This specimen consisted of PBMCs from blood, obtained 14 days before vaccination. This CDR3 reads CASTPRLAASLYTGELFF. CDR3 nucleotides: TGTGCCAGCACCCCCCGGTTAGCGGCCTCTCTTTACACCGGGGAGCTGTTTTTT.